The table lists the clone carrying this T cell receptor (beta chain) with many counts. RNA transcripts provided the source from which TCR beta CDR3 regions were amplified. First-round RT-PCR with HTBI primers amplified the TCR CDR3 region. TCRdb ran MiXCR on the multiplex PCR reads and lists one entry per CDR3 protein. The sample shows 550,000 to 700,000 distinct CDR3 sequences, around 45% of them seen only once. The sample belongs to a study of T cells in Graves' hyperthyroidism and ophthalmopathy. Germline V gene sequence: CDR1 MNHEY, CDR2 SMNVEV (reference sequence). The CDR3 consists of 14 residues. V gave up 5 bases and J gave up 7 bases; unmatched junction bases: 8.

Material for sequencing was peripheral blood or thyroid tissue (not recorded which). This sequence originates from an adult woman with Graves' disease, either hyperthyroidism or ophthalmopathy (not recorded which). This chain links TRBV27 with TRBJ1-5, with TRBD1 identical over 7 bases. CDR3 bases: TGTGCCAGCAGTCATAGGGGGCTAAACCAGCCCCAGCATTTT. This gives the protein CASSHRGLNQPQHF.